Included here is one TCR beta chain sequence, with context. The antigen is unknown. With the ViraFEST assay, the study expanded antigen-specific CD4+ T cells using viral peptide pools, then sequenced them. At the end of roughly ten days of culture, CD4+ T cells were isolated. Each participant was administered two doses of either the BNT162b2 or the mRNA-1273 vaccine. Libraries were prepared by immunoSEQ multiplex PCR; TCRdb keeps only in-frame clonotypes and omits some of them. The table shows nearly 30,000 clones, with 60% to 80% occurring only once. The CDR3 is 15 residues long. Germline values: CDR1 SQVTM, CDR2 ANQGSEA. With 6 bases clipped from V and 6 bases from J, the junction kept 15 bases outside the gene matches. This specimen belongs to a study of vaccination effects on CD4 cells after COVID-19.

The sequence came from a human donor who received a COVID-19 vaccine. The gene calls are TRBV29-1 and TRBJ2-7; 9 bases are shared with TRBD1. The specimen was CD4+ T cells from PBMCs cultured with HCoV-229E spike peptides, collected after COVID-19 vaccination. This CDR3 reads CSVVTDRGGPREQYF. CDR3 nucleotides: TGCAGCGTGGTCACGGACAGGGGAGGGCCCCGCGAGCAGTACTTC.